One sample yielded the 14 T cell receptor beta chains listed below, sequenced in a study of cytomegalovirus exposure and HLA in healthy donors. 60 Vbeta and 13 Jbeta primers were used in PCR. The data were produced by immunoSEQ multiplex PCR, yet TCRdb's version contains in-frame clones alone and is incomplete. The sample records some 70,000 clones, around four fifths being singletons. Material for sequencing was PBMCs. Receptor source: a male donor in good health and CMV-seropositive.

The chain uses TRBV5-1 and TRBJ2-3; 7 bases agree with TRBD2. V lost 1 base, J lost 0 bases, and 11 bases stayed unmatched. The CDR3 is 18 amino acids. In germline, CDR1 is SGHRS, CDR2 YFSETQ. CDR3 in amino acids: CASSLWASGDASTDTQYF. The CDR3 DNA is TGCGCCAGCAGCTTGTGGGCTAGCGGCGACGCTAGCACAGATACGCAGTATTTT.

The rearrangement links TRBV6-6 to TRBJ1-2, with 11 bases fitting TRBD1. There are 14 residues in the CDR3. Per germline, CDR1 MNHNY and CDR2 SVGAGI (reference sequence). J gave up 7 bases and V 6 bases, and 7 bases lay outside the gene matches. This CDR3 reads CASSPDRGLSGYTF. In nucleotides, the CDR3 is TGTGCCAGCAGCCCGGACAGGGGGCTATCTGGCTACACCTTC.

This chain uses TRBV19 with TRBJ1-2; 7 positions match TRBD1. The germline V gene has CDR1 LNHDA and CDR2 SQIVND (reference sequence). With 3 bases clipped from V and 2 bases from J, the junction kept 3 bases outside the gene matches. This CDR3 is built from 14 residues. The CDR3 DNA reads as TGTGCCAGTAGTATCGAGACAGGGAACTATGGCTACACCTTC. Encoded protein: CASSIETGNYGYTF.

This chain joins TRBV6-5 and TRBJ1-2, with D tentatively TRBD1 (6 bases). Trimming shortened V by 5 bases and J by 5 bases, and 15 bases separated the two germline ends. The CDR3 extends over 14 amino acids. The germline gives CDR1 MNHEY, CDR2 SVGAGI. CDR3 coding DNA: TGTGCCAGCAGTCCCGATACAGGGTTATATGGCTACACCTTC. Protein: CASSPDTGLYGYTF.

The chain uses TRBV2 and TRBJ1-4; 9 bases map to TRBD1. Germline V gene sequence: CDR1 SNHLY, CDR2 FYNNEI. J gave up 7 bases and V 4 bases, and 7 bases lay outside the gene matches. This CDR3 is built from 15 residues. This CDR3 is CASSGQQGALEKLFF. The CDR3 DNA is TGTGCCAGCAGTGGTCAACAGGGGGCCCTTGAAAAACTGTTTTTT.

The chain joins TRBV4-3 to TRBJ2-7, with a weak D call TRBD1 (6 bases). V gave up 1 base and J gave up 1 base, with 11 bases separating them. Germline V gene sequence: CDR1 LGHNA, CDR2 YSLEER. There are 15 residues in the CDR3. This CDR3 is CASSQVGDMSYEQYF. The CDR3 bases are TGCGCCAGCAGCCAAGTAGGGGACATGTCCTACGAGCAGTACTTC.

This clone was picked up a small number of times. This chain connects TRBV6-5 to TRBJ2-2, with TRBD1 identical over 7 bases. The CDR3 is made up of 15 amino acids. Germline lookup yields CDR1 MNHEY and CDR2 SVGAGI. V lost 6 bases, J lost 4 bases, and 8 bases stayed unmatched. CDR3 DNA sequence: TGTGCCAGCAGCCACAGGGGTGGGGGCACCGGGGAGCTGTTTTTT. As protein: CASSHRGGGTGELFF.

The rearrangement joins TRBV7-9 to TRBJ2-7; D perhaps matches TRBD2 (5 bases). Germline values: CDR1 SEHNR, CDR2 FQNEAQ (reference sequence). The CDR3 has 13 residues. With 1 base removed from V and 10 bases from J, the gap between germline ends came to 14 bases. This CDR3 is CASSLGGNPQQYF. CDR3 bases: TGTGCCAGCAGCTTAGGAGGGAATCCTCAACAGTACTTC.

This chain uses TRBV10-3 with TRBJ2-3, with a weak D call TRBD2 (6 bases). The CDR3 covers 17 residues. V lost 5 bases and J lost 4, with 22 bases in between. Germline values: CDR1 ENHRY, CDR2 SYGVKD. The CDR3 DNA reads as TGTGCCATCAGTAGCGATAGTCGTGGGAGGACGCCAGATACGCAGTATTTT. It yields the protein CAISSDSRGRTPDTQYF.

CDR3: CAISERGALSEAFF. DNA of the CDR3: TGTGCCATCAGTGAGCGGGGGGCACTTTCCGAAGCTTTCTTT. The chain uses TRBV10-3 and TRBJ1-1, with TRBD1 as a possible D gene (6 bases). The V and J ends lost 2 bases and 8 bases respectively, with 15 bases between them. CDR1 and CDR2 (germline): ENHRY, SYGVKD. This CDR3 is 14 amino acids long.

The chain carries TRBV6-1 and TRBJ1-5; TRBD1 aligns across 7 bases. J gave up 2 bases and V 7 bases, and 8 bases lay outside the gene matches. CDR3 length: 15 amino acids. The germline V gene has CDR1 MNHNS and CDR2 SASEGT. The CDR3 protein is CASTLTGTGNQPQHF. The CDR3 coding sequence is TGTGCCAGCACCCTGACAGGGACTGGCAATCAGCCCCAGCATTTT.

The CDR3 loop is CSADRTGAYTF. In nucleotides, the CDR3 is TGCAGTGCTGATAGGACAGGGGCCTACACCTTC. The chain links TRBV20-1 to TRBJ1-2; 9 bases fit TRBD1. The V segment lost 5 bases and the J segment 10 bases; nucleotides outside the gene matches: 5. Germline V gene lookup returns CDR1 DFQATT and CDR2 SNEGSKA (reference sequence). This CDR3 has 11 residues.

This CDR3 reads CASRPRGGSYEQYF. CDR3 nucleotides: TGTGCCAGCCGCCCCCGGGGGGGTTCCTACGAGCAGTACTTC. The chain couples TRBV19 to TRBJ2-7; 8 bases align to TRBD2. There are 14 residues in the CDR3. Germline assignment: CDR1 LNHDA and CDR2 SQIVND (reference sequence). Unmatched junction bases numbered 8, after V lost 9 bases and J lost 1 base.

V and J are TRBV7-9 and TRBJ2-3, with 11 bases lining up with TRBD2. After removal of 2 bases from V and 2 bases from J, the junction contained 6 bases not matched to a gene. Per the germline V gene, CDR1 is SEHNR and CDR2 is FQNEAQ (reference sequence). The CDR3 runs 17 residues. The CDR3 DNA sequence: TGTGCCAGCAGCTTACTGACTAGCGGGGTGTCCACAGATACGCAGTATTTT. It encodes CASSLLTSGVSTDTQYF.